The 32 T cell receptor beta chains in this list originate from one sample, sequenced in a study of shared clonotypes between healthy human individuals. CD45RO-negative, CCR7-selected cells formed the naive CD8 fraction, which excluded terminally differentiated effector memory CD45RA+ cells. The protocol was immunoSEQ multiplex PCR, while the TCRdb copy is restricted to in-frame clones and leaves out a portion. This table has about 2.2 million clones, around 93% appearing once. Material: naive CD8+ T cells from PBMCs. These receptors all come from a man between 18 and 35 years old in good health. Some clones in this sample may be carry-over from other donors' samples.

V is TRBV9 and J is TRBJ2-5, with TRBD2 matching over 9 bases. The CDR3 consists of 15 residues. With 8 bases clipped from V and 0 bases from J, the junction kept 8 bases outside the gene matches. CDR1 is SGDLS and CDR2 is YYNGEE in the germline V gene. Here the CDR3 DNA reads TGTGCCAGTAGCCCTAGCGGGGCTAACCAAGAGACCCAGTACTTC. This translates into CASSPSGANQETQYF.

In this sample, this clone turned up once. A much larger clone sits a single nucleotide away, making a read error possible. At the DNA level, this CDR3 is encoded by other sequences in the same sample as well. The rearrangement links TRBV7-8 to TRBJ1-1; D unclear. The ends were cut back, 3 bases at V and 1 base at J, with 0 bases in the middle. Per germline, CDR1 SGHVS and CDR2 FQNEAQ. CDR3 length: 11 amino acids. The CDR3 loop is CASSLNTEAFF. The DNA for the CDR3 is TGTGCCAGCAGCTTGAACACTGAAGCTTTCTTT.

This chain uses TRBV6-5 with TRBJ1-5; D perhaps matches TRBD1 (5 bases). The V gene's germline CDR1 is MNHEY and CDR2 SVGAGI. The CDR3 is 14 residues long. The germline V and J ends were trimmed by 2 bases and 6 bases, with 11 bases remaining between them. The CDR3 region is CASSYGGGSQPQHF. The DNA for the CDR3 is TGTGCCAGCAGTTACGGTGGGGGGAGTCAGCCCCAGCATTTT.

The chain couples TRBV28 to TRBJ2-4; D unclear. The CDR3 sequence is 15 residues long. Trimming pared 7 bases from V and 0 bases from J, leaving 13 bases between. Looked up from germline, CDR1 is MDHEN and CDR2 is SYDVKM. The CDR3 bases are TGTGCCAGCAAGGCCTTAACAGAAGCCAAAAACATTCAGTACTTC. Encoded protein: CASKALTEAKNIQYF.

The rearrangement links TRBV5-8 to TRBJ1-3; D remains ambiguous. The CDR3 is made up of 15 amino acids. Germline V gene lookup returns CDR1 SGHTS and CDR2 YDEGEE. The ends were cut back, 0 bases at V and 2 bases at J, with 9 bases in the middle. The CDR3 region has the DNA TGTGCCAGCAGCTTGGGGCGTGCGCCTGGAAACACCATATATTTT. Translated, it gives CASSLGRAPGNTIYF.

V is TRBV6-6 and J is TRBJ2-7; no firm D call. This CDR3 has 11 residues. Trimming pared 5 bases from V and 7 bases from J, leaving 9 bases between. The germline V gene encodes CDR1 MNHNY and CDR2 SVGAGI (reference sequence). CDR3 amino acids: CASSTLREQYF. The CDR3 DNA follows: TGTGCCAGCAGTACCCTGAGAGAGCAGTACTTC.

This clone was recorded only once. The gene calls are TRBV2 and TRBJ2-7, with 11 bases aligning to TRBD1. The V gene's germline CDR1 is SNHLY and CDR2 FYNNEI. This CDR3 has 14 residues. V lost 7 bases, J lost 6 bases, and 8 bases stayed unmatched. The CDR3 DNA sequence: TGTGCCAGCAACGCTGGGGACAGGGGGTTCGAGCAGTACTTC. Amino acid sequence: CASNAGDRGFEQYF.

V gene TRBV9 combines with J gene TRBJ1-4; D gene unclear. V gave up 0 bases and J gave up 4 bases, with 10 bases separating them. This CDR3 has 15 amino acids. Germline CDR1 and CDR2: SGDLS and YYNGEE. The CDR3 sequence: CASSVEDGDNEKLFF. The CDR3 region has the DNA TGTGCCAGCAGCGTAGAGGACGGCGATAATGAAAAACTGTTTTTT. Full variable domain (remainder filled in from reference TRBV9 and TRBJ1-4): DSGVTQTPKHLITATGQRVTLRCSPRSGDLSVYWYQQSLDQGLQFLIQYYNGEERAKGNILERFSAQQFPDLHSELNLSSLELGDSALYFCASSVEDGDNEKLFFGSGTQLSVL.

In DNA, the CDR3 is TGCGCCAGCAGCCCCCGCCCGACAGGGAGTGGGAACAATGAGCAGTTCTTC. Its protein product is CASSPRPTGSGNNEQFF. The chain links TRBV5-1 to TRBJ2-1; 7 bases are a match to TRBD1. J was trimmed by 5 bases and V by 4 bases; bases with no gene match: 15. This CDR3 is 17 amino acids long. CDR1 SGHRS and CDR2 YFSETQ come from the germline V gene.

V usage is TRBV10-3 and J usage is TRBJ1-1; possibly TRBD1 for D (5 bases). V lost 6 bases to trimming and J lost 1 base, with 12 bases between them. The CDR3 length is 14 residues. CDR1 and CDR2 (germline): ENHRY, SYGVKD. The CDR3 coding sequence is TGTGCCATCAGACCCTTGGGGGGGAACACTGAAGCTTTCTTT. This gives the protein CAIRPLGGNTEAFF.

Notes on this clone: The same CDR3 arises from other DNA sequences in this sample as well. The chain links TRBV29-1 to TRBJ2-7, with 9 bases lining up with TRBD1. Germline lookup yields CDR1 SQVTM and CDR2 ANQGSEA. CDR3 size: 12 residues. J lost 3 bases, V lost 4 bases, and 1 base had no gene match. The CDR3 here is CSVGGQGYEQYF. The CDR3, as DNA: TGCAGCGTTGGGGGACAGGGCTACGAGCAGTACTTC.

The chain joins TRBV27 to TRBJ2-1; D is undetermined. V lost 5 bases to trimming and J lost 8 bases, with 16 bases between them. In germline, CDR1 is MNHEY, CDR2 SMNVEV (reference sequence). This CDR3 contains 14 residues. The CDR3 reads CASSALVARDEQFF. The CDR3 DNA sequence: TGTGCCAGCAGTGCCCTTGTGGCCCGCGATGAGCAGTTCTTC.

In its sample, this clone was seen once. This chain connects TRBV7-9 to TRBJ2-7, with D tentatively TRBD2 (5 bases). Trimming took 1 base from V and 4 from J, leaving 11 bases between them. The CDR3 runs 14 residues. Germline-derived CDR1 and CDR2 are SEHNR and FQNEAQ (reference sequence). DNA for the CDR3: TGTGCCAGCAGCTTAGAACTAGGCCCTTACGAGCAGTACTTC. It specifies CASSLELGPYEQYF. The full variable domain, rest sourced from reference TRBV7-9 and TRBJ2-7, is DTGVSQNPRHKITKRGQNVTFRCDPISEHNRLYWYRQTLGQGPEFLTYFQNEAQLEKSRLLSDRFSAERPKGSFSTLEIQRTEQGDSAMYLCASSLELGPYEQYFGPGTRLTVT.

The gene calls are TRBV9 and TRBJ2-7, with 9 bases lining up with TRBD1. The CDR3 runs 14 residues. Trimming removed 4 bases from V and 3 bases from J; junction bases left unmatched: 5. The germline gives CDR1 SGDLS, CDR2 YYNGEE. DNA for the CDR3: TGTGCCAGCAGCTTTGGGACAGGGAGCTACGAGCAGTACTTC. Residues: CASSFGTGSYEQYF.

The rearrangement links TRBV28 to TRBJ1-1; D gene uncertain. This CDR3 comprises 13 residues. The ends were cut back, 5 bases at V and 4 bases at J, with 11 bases in the middle. Germline V gene sequence: CDR1 MDHEN, CDR2 SYDVKM. Here the CDR3 reads CASSQRAGTEAFF. The CDR3 region has the DNA TGTGCCAGCAGTCAAAGGGCTGGCACTGAAGCTTTCTTT.

This chain uses TRBV7-9 with TRBJ2-1; 7 bases align to TRBD2. V was clipped by 11 bases and J by 3 bases; unmatched bases: 10. CDR1 is SEHNR, CDR2 FQNEAQ, per germline (reference sequence). There are 14 residues in the CDR3. CDR3 nucleotide sequence: TGTGCCTCCGGGGCTAGCGGATACTACAATGAGCAGTTCTTC. It specifies CASGASGYYNEQFF.

The rearrangement joins TRBV6-5 to TRBJ2-3; no clear D. There are 15 residues in the CDR3. V lost 2 bases to trimming and J lost 0 bases, with 9 bases between them. Germline CDR1 and CDR2: MNHEY and SVGAGI. CDR3 nucleotide sequence: TGTGCCAGCAGTTACGTTCGCGCTAGCACAGATACGCAGTATTTT. This translates into CASSYVRASTDTQYF.

With regard to this clone: The same CDR3 can be traced to other DNA sequences in this sample. The chain joins TRBV7-3 to TRBJ2-5; 9 positions match TRBD1. The CDR3 is 15 residues long. Germline CDR1 SGHTA, CDR2 FQGTGA. V trimming: 6 bases; J trimming: 2 bases; junction bases outside the gene matches: 7. CDR3 residues: CASSLTGGRQETQYF. The CDR3 region has the DNA TGTGCCAGCAGTTTGACAGGGGGGCGGCAAGAGACCCAGTACTTC.

The V gene is TRBV7-8, the J gene TRBJ2-1; D uncertain. Deletions cut 2 bases from V and 5 bases from J, with 10 bases between. The CDR3 has 14 amino acids. The germline gives CDR1 SGHVS, CDR2 FQNEAQ. CDR3 in amino acids: CASSLSGMNNEQFF. CDR3 coding DNA: TGTGCCAGCAGCTTATCCGGCATGAACAATGAGCAGTTCTTC.

V usage is TRBV7-2 and J usage is TRBJ2-1; TRBD2 agrees at 12 bases. V lost 4 bases to trimming and J lost 7 bases; unmatched junction nucleotides: 8. Germline V lookup: CDR1 SGHTA, CDR2 FQGNSA. The CDR3 runs to 16 residues. The CDR3 here is CASSSTLAGGSNEQFF. The CDR3 DNA follows: TGTGCCAGCAGCTCAACACTAGCGGGAGGTTCAAATGAGCAGTTCTTC.

This chain joins TRBV28 and TRBJ1-1, with D perhaps TRBD1 (5 bases). This CDR3 contains 14 residues. The germline V and J ends were trimmed by 5 bases and 5 bases, with 15 bases remaining between them. Germline CDR1 and CDR2: MDHEN and SYDVKM. This CDR3 reads CASSLVWGSTEAFF. CDR3 sequence (DNA): TGTGCCAGCAGTCTCGTTTGGGGGAGTACTGAAGCTTTCTTT.

The rearrangement links TRBV14 to TRBJ1-3; D gene ambiguous. V was trimmed by 5 bases and J by 4 bases, leaving 6 bases between them. In germline, CDR1 is SGHDN, CDR2 FVKESK. The CDR3 has 12 amino acids. CDR3 coding DNA: TGTGCCAGCAGCTATATCGGAAACACCATATATTTT. Translation gives CASSYIGNTIYF.

This clone was picked up one time. The V and J genes are TRBV6-5 and TRBJ1-2, with 8 bases lining up with TRBD1. The CDR3 has 14 residues. J gave up 4 bases and V 6 bases, and 7 bases lay outside the gene matches. Germline V gene data show CDR1 as MNHEY and CDR2 as SVGAGI. CDR3 in DNA: TGTGCCAGCAGCTCCACAGGGGGATCCTATGGCTACACCTTC. Translation gives CASSSTGGSYGYTF.

V usage is TRBV5-1 and J usage is TRBJ2-7, with TRBD1 identical over 7 bases. Germline loops: CDR1 SGHRS, CDR2 YFSETQ. The V gene end was trimmed by 0 bases and the J gene end by 2 bases; junction bases not matched to a gene: 5. The CDR3 loop spans 15 amino acids. The CDR3 reads CASSLGSGQTYEQYF. CDR3 nucleotides: TGCGCCAGCAGCTTGGGTTCGGGACAGACCTACGAGCAGTACTTC.

The gene calls are TRBV27 and TRBJ2-5; tentative D call: TRBD2 (6 bases). The CDR3 sequence is 15 residues long. The V end lost 5 bases, the J end lost 5 bases, and 18 bases lay between the germline ends. CDR1 and CDR2 from the germline V gene are MNHEY and SMNVEV (reference sequence). CDR3 protein: CASSPRSSGWETQYF. The CDR3 DNA is TGTGCCAGCAGTCCCCGGTCAAGCGGGTGGGAGACCCAGTACTTC.

This chain connects TRBV2 to TRBJ2-4; tentative D call: TRBD1 (5 bases). The V end was cut by 0 bases, the J end by 0 bases, with 12 bases between. The V gene's germline CDR1 is SNHLY and CDR2 FYNNEI. The CDR3 runs 17 residues. CDR3 region: CASSEAGPGVAKNIQYF. The CDR3 nucleotides read TGTGCCAGCAGTGAAGCGGGGCCAGGAGTAGCCAAAAACATTCAGTACTTC.

The chain carries TRBV2 and TRBJ2-2; D gene uncertain. CDR1 is SNHLY, CDR2 FYNNEI, per germline. Trimming stripped 8 bases from V and 6 bases from J, with 13 bases between. The CDR3 contains 13 residues. CDR3 sequence (DNA): TGTGCCAGCTCGGGCAGGTACTCCGGGGAGCTGTTTTTT. This translates into CASSGRYSGELFF. Supplemented by reference TRBV2 and TRBJ2-2, the full variable domain reads EPEVTQTPSHQVTQMGQEVILRCVPISNHLYFYWYRQILGQKVEFLVSFYNNEISEKSEIFDDQFSVERPDGSNFTLKIRSTKLEDSAMYFCASSGRYSGELFFGEGSRLTVL.

The rearrangement joins TRBV28 to TRBJ1-5; D is perhaps TRBD1 (5 bases). The CDR3 sequence is 14 residues long. Germline V lookup: CDR1 MDHEN, CDR2 SYDVKM. The germline V and J ends were trimmed by 4 bases and 5 bases, with 12 bases remaining between them. CDR3: CASSWQGAYQPQHF. The CDR3 DNA sequence: TGTGCCAGCAGTTGGCAAGGGGCGTATCAGCCCCAGCATTTT.

The J gene is TRBJ1-2, the V gene TRBV7-9, with D unclear. There are 19 residues in the CDR3. With 5 bases removed from V and 0 bases from J, the gap between germline ends came to 25 bases. Germline CDR1 is SEHNR and CDR2 is FQNEAQ (reference sequence). DNA of the CDR3: TGTGCCAGCAGCGCTGATCGGGGAGTTCCTAGTATGTCTAACTATGGCTACACCTTC. This codes for CASSADRGVPSMSNYGYTF.

This clone came up once. In the same sample, other DNA sequences code for this CDR3. The chain employs TRBV5-1 and TRBJ2-7; D unresolved. The CDR3 loop spans 13 amino acids. Trimming shortened V by 0 bases and J by 2 bases, and 6 bases separated the two germline ends. Per the germline V gene, CDR1 is SGHRS and CDR2 is YFSETQ. The CDR3 sequence is CASSLEAPYEQYF. CDR3 in DNA: TGCGCCAGCAGCTTGGAAGCCCCCTACGAGCAGTACTTC.

In its sample, this clone was seen a few times. The V call is TRBV28, the J call TRBJ2-7; TRBD1 agrees at 9 bases. The germline CDR1 and CDR2 sequences are MDHEN and SYDVKM. The CDR3 runs 14 residues. V was clipped by 6 bases and J by 0 bases; unmatched bases: 3. CDR3 region: CASRGTGNSYEQYF. The CDR3, as DNA: TGTGCCAGCAGAGGGACAGGGAACTCCTACGAGCAGTACTTC.

V gene TRBV5-4 combines with J gene TRBJ2-1; 9 bases are shared with TRBD2. Germline V gene lookup returns CDR1 SGHNT and CDR2 YYREEE (reference sequence). Germline trimming cut 6 bases from V and 4 bases from J; bases unmatched to any gene: 8. This CDR3 contains 15 residues. This chain's CDR3 is CASIHSGSDYNEQFF. CDR3 DNA sequence: TGTGCCAGCATCCATAGCGGGAGTGATTACAATGAGCAGTTCTTC.